This TCR beta chain derives from a study of shared clonotypes between healthy human individuals. Clones were read by immunoSEQ multiplex PCR, and TCRdb kept only the in-frame ones, dropping some. This repertoire shows about 960,000 clones, about 80% found once; its top ten account for approximately 1.5%. Germline CDR1 and CDR2: MNHEY and SMNVEV (reference sequence). The CDR3 contains 15 residues. Trimming left V 5 bases short and J 3 bases short, with 13 bases between. Material: memory CD4+ T cells sorted from blood. The subset here: CD45RA-negative fraction. The TCR comes from a man aged 18-30 years in good health. The rearrangement links TRBV27 to TRBJ1-4, with a weak D call TRBD1 (5 bases). CDR3 amino acids: CASSRARASNEKLFF. As DNA, the CDR3 is TGTGCCAGCAGTCGGGCCAGGGCCTCTAATGAAAAACTGTTTTTT.